This TCR beta chain was sequenced in a study of T cell responses to AZD1222 COVID-19 vaccine. Notes on the study in general: Spike-specific TCR breadth and depth grew following two AZD1222 doses. It was only after the peak T cell response that any repertoires were sampled. Clonal diversity was possibly underestimated, and the donors were mostly white British, with more females.

For this clone: Its antigen is unidentified.

Assay used: immunoSEQ multiplex PCR; TCRdb lists only in-frame clones, some missing. Here the sample spans fewer than 200,000 clones, 85% to 90% being singletons. Trimming removed 5 bases from V and 3 bases from J, with 26 bases in between. The length of the CDR3 is 19 residues. The germline V gene has CDR1 LNHDA and CDR2 SQIVND (reference sequence). The chain links TRBV19 to TRBJ1-5, with a tentative D call TRBD1 (5 bases). The clonotype originates from an adult in good health. The sequencing here drew on peripheral blood, taken on day 0 of AZD1222 vaccination. CDR3 nucleotides: TGTGCCAGTAGTCGCCAACGGGAGAGGGCCGGGGGAAACAATCAGCCCCAGCATTTT. It translates to CASSRQRERAGGNNQPQHF.